This T cell receptor beta chain stems from a study of T cell changes during pregnancy in multiple sclerosis (dated by TCRdb to the late 2010s). About the full investigation: In women with multiple sclerosis, the researchers looked at how the T cell repertoire shifted as pregnancy progressed.

Regarding this clone: No cognate antigen has been identified for it. No much larger clonotype is one base removed from it; base qualities were not supplied.

The CDR3 numbers 14 residues from cysteine through phenylalanine. The DNA shown is the 42-base CDR3, in frame from base 1. CDR1 SGHAT and CDR2 FQNNGV are derived from the germline V gene. V loses 4 bases, J loses 5 bases, and the germline ends lie 15 bases apart. The library was made by the immunoSEQ multiplex PCR assay. TCRdb provides this immuneACCESS table in a form limited to in-frame rearrangements. Some clones are lacking; in checked studies, under half of them reflect an unresolved V gene, and why the rest are absent is not known. Within this sample are around 71,000 clones, with roughly nine tenths of them counted one time only. The ten largest clones take up over 1.3% of the sample.

The sequences come from peripheral blood, collected after pregnancy. This sequence originates from a female donor with multiple sclerosis, enrolled in a pregnancy study. The chain joins TRBV11-2 to TRBJ2-7, and possibly TRBD2, on 5 matching bases. This receptor has the CDR3 CASSYSATVDEQYF. The DNA is TGTGCCAGCAGCTATAGCGCCACAGTGGACGAGCAGTACTTC.